What follows are 10 T cell receptor beta chains derived from one specimen sequenced in a study of lymphopenia after photon versus proton radiotherapy. The table came from immunoSEQ multiplex PCR; TCRdb's copy has only in-frame clones and leaves some out. The sample holds more than 50,000 clones; around 88% are singletons and the top ten take roughly 29%. The sample consisted of peripheral blood, taken from a patient treated with photon-based radiotherapy. All receptors derive from a man in his forties or fifties with gastric cancer.

The rearrangement uses TRBV28 and TRBJ2-2; the match to TRBD2 covers 10 bases. Germline V CDR1 and CDR2: MDHEN, SYDVKM. V lost 7 bases to trimming and J lost 5 bases; unmatched junction nucleotides: 16. This CDR3 comprises 18 residues. The DNA for the CDR3 is TGTGCCAGCATTGAAAAGCTAGCGGGAGTGTTTAGAACCGGGGAGCTGTTTTTT. Translated, it gives CASIEKLAGVFRTGELFF.

The chain is built from TRBV11-3 and TRBJ2-7; D might be TRBD2 (5 bases). Germline CDR1 is SGHNT and CDR2 is YENEEA. The CDR3 runs to 14 residues. V was clipped by 0 bases and J by 3 bases, with 9 bases between them. CDR3 residues: CASSLEGEGYEQYF. Written as DNA, the CDR3 is TGTGCCAGCAGCTTAGAGGGAGAGGGCTACGAGCAGTACTTC.

The rearrangement joins TRBV6-6 to TRBJ2-2; 9 nucleotides line up with TRBD1. The CDR3 is 16 amino acids. The V gene's germline CDR1 is MNHNY and CDR2 SVGAGI (reference sequence). Trimming at V came to 5 bases and at J to 1 base, leaving 5 bases not matched to a gene. DNA of the CDR3: TGTGCCAGCAGTCCGCAGGACAGGGGGAACACCGGGGAGCTGTTTTTT. As protein: CASSPQDRGNTGELFF.

The rearrangement links TRBV6-5 to TRBJ1-3; no clear D gene. Trimming cost V 2 bases and J 4 bases, with 12 bases left between them. Looked up from germline, CDR1 is MNHEY and CDR2 is SVGAGI. The CDR3 loop spans 15 amino acids. CDR3 sequence reads: CASSYNPGRGNTIYF. The CDR3 bases are TGTGCCAGCAGTTACAATCCGGGTAGGGGAAACACCATATATTTT.

V and J are TRBV6-5 and TRBJ1-1; D perhaps matches TRBD1 (6 bases). This CDR3 spans 15 amino acids. Germline V gene data show CDR1 as MNHEY and CDR2 as SVGAGI. With 2 bases removed from V and 3 bases from J, the gap between germline ends came to 13 bases. The CDR3 DNA reads as TGTGCCAGCAGTTACATCCAGGGGCTGGACACTGAAGCTTTCTTT. Translation: CASSYIQGLDTEAFF.

The V gene is TRBV27, the J gene TRBJ2-3; 9 bases line up with TRBD2. The CDR3 sequence is 13 residues long. Germline trimming cut 4 bases from V and 6 bases from J; bases unmatched to any gene: 2. Germline assignment: CDR1 MNHEY and CDR2 SMNVEV (reference sequence). CDR3 sequence: CASSWREGDTQYF. In DNA form, the CDR3 reads TGTGCCAGCAGTTGGCGGGAGGGGGATACGCAGTATTTT.

The rearrangement uses TRBV4-1 and TRBJ2-7; 8 bases fit TRBD1. The CDR3 is 14 amino acids. Germline V gene data show CDR1 as MGHRA and CDR2 as YSYEKL. J was trimmed by 1 base and V by 6 bases; bases with no gene match: 5. Here the CDR3 reads CASSSGQGSYEQYF. The DNA for the CDR3 is TGCGCCAGCAGTTCCGGACAGGGATCCTACGAGCAGTACTTC.

This clone was counted a single time. The chain carries TRBV28 and TRBJ1-5; the D gene is possibly TRBD1 (6 bases). The CDR3 is 16 residues long. Germline CDR1 and CDR2: MDHEN and SYDVKM. V lost 5 bases and J lost 5, with 19 bases in between. This chain's CDR3 is CASSNPGAGRDQPQHF. The CDR3 coding sequence is TGTGCCAGCAGTAACCCGGGGGCAGGGAGGGATCAGCCCCAGCATTTT.

The gene calls are TRBV7-9 and TRBJ1-2, with a weak D call TRBD1 (5 bases). The CDR3 has 17 residues. V lost 7 bases, J lost 4 bases, and 25 bases lay in between. Germline CDR1 and CDR2: SEHNR and FQNEAQ (reference sequence). For the CDR3, the DNA is TGTGCCAGCACAAACTTCACATCCCGAAGAAGGGGCTATGGCTACACCTTC. It encodes CASTNFTSRRRGYGYTF.

This clone was recorded a few times. The rearrangement joins TRBV19 to TRBJ1-1, with TRBD1 matching 8 bases. After removal of 5 bases from V and 1 base from J, the junction contained 3 bases not matched to a gene. Germline V CDR1 and CDR2: LNHDA, SQIVND (reference sequence). There are 14 residues in the CDR3. The CDR3 coding sequence is TGTGCCAGTAGTCCTGGGACAGGGAACACTGAAGCTTTCTTT. It codes for CASSPGTGNTEAFF.